Each of the 4 T cell receptor beta chains below was sequenced from the same sample in a study of OX40 agonist ivuxolimab in advanced cancers. Libraries were prepared by immunoSEQ multiplex PCR; TCRdb keeps only in-frame clonotypes and omits some of them. Altogether roughly 90,000 clones are present, roughly 87% being singletons, with the ten largest covering approximately 1.5%. The material was CD4+ or CD8+ T cells sorted from blood, obtained in a trial of the OX40 agonist ivuxolimab. These receptors were collected from an adult with an advanced solid tumor such as melanoma, head and neck, liver or kidney cancer.

The gene calls are TRBV5-1 and TRBJ2-5; 10 nucleotides match TRBD1. This CDR3 comprises 16 residues. The J segment lost 5 bases and the V segment lost 3 bases, leaving 10 bases of the junction unmatched. Per germline, CDR1 SGHRS and CDR2 YFSETQ. CDR3 DNA: TGCGCCAGCAGCTCGGGACAGGGGACCCAGGGGGAGACCCAGTACTTC. The encoded protein is CASSSGQGTQGETQYF.

The rearrangement joins TRBV5-1 to TRBJ1-1, with D unclear. Trimming removed 0 bases from V and 4 bases from J, with 10 bases in between. CDR1 and CDR2 from the germline V gene are SGHRS and YFSETQ. CDR3 length: 14 amino acids. This CDR3 reads CASSLAGQGTEAFF. The CDR3 DNA is TGCGCCAGCAGCTTGGCCGGGCAAGGCACTGAAGCTTTCTTT. Supplemented by reference TRBV5-1 and TRBJ1-1, the full variable domain reads KAGVTQTPRYLIKTRGQQVTLSCSPISGHRSVSWYQQTPGQGLQFLFEYFSETQRNKGNFPGRFSGRQFSNSRSEMNVSTLELGDSALYLCASSLAGQGTEAFFGQGTRLTVV.

The chain carries TRBV5-1 and TRBJ1-1; 7 bases align to TRBD1. Germline V gives CDR1 SGHRS, CDR2 YFSETQ. J was trimmed by 5 bases and V by 6 bases; bases with no gene match: 13. This CDR3 spans 15 amino acids. In nucleotides, the CDR3 is TGCGCCAGCACTAATGTACAGGGGAGTGGGACTGAAGCTTTCTTT. Amino acid sequence: CASTNVQGSGTEAFF.

The V call is TRBV10-2, the J call TRBJ2-1; 12 bases line up with TRBD2. CDR3 size: 14 residues. V lost 5 bases to trimming and J lost 9 bases; unmatched junction nucleotides: 5. Per germline, CDR1 WSHSY and CDR2 SAAADI. The CDR3 DNA reads TGCGCCAGCAGTACTAGCGGGAGGACGGGTGAGCAGTTCTTC. As protein: CASSTSGRTGEQFF.